These T cell receptor beta chains were read from a single sample in a study of T cell responses to AZD1222 COVID-19 vaccine. Produced via immunoSEQ multiplex PCR; TCRdb's table is partial and in-frame only. The table includes roughly 100,000 clones, 85% to 90% detected once. This specimen was peripheral blood, taken on day 0 of AZD1222 vaccination. The receptor set was obtained from an adult in good health. Both conserved end residues are part of each CDR3.

TRBJ1-1 TRBV7-2 CASSLGGLLGPEAFF
TRBJ2-5 TRBV24-1 CATSDWTSGRETQYF
TRBJ1-5 TRBV2 CASRTRVSNQPQHF
TRBJ1-5 TRBV10-3 CAISESGRGQPQHF
TRBJ1-6 TRBV3-1/TRBV3-2 CASSQYEAPLHF
TRBJ1-1 TRBV6-5 CASSYSAGTVNTEAFF
TRBJ2-3 TRBV7-9 CASSLLTDTQYF
TRBJ2-3 TRBV9 CASSVFGGRVSDTQYF
TRBJ2-3 TRBV10-1 CASSDGGTDTQYF
TRBJ2-2 TRBV18 CASSPAAAGANTGELFF